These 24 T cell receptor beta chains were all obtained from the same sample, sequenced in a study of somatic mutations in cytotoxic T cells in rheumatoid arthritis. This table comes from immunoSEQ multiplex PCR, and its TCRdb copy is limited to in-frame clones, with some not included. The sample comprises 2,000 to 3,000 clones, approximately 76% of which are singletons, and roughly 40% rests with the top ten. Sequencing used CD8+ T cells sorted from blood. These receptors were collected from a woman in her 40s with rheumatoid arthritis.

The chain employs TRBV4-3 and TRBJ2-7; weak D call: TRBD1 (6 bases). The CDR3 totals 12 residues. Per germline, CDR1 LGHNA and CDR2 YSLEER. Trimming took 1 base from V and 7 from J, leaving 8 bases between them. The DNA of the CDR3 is TGCGCCAGCAGCCAAGGGGGGCGGGAGCAGTACTTC. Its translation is CASSQGGREQYF.

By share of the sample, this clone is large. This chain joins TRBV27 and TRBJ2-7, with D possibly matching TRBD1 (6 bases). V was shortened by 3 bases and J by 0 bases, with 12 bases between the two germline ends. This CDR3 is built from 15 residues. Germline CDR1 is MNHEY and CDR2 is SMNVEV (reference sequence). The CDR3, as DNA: TGTGCCAGCAGTTTGGCACAGGGCCTCTCCTACGAGCAGTACTTC. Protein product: CASSLAQGLSYEQYF.

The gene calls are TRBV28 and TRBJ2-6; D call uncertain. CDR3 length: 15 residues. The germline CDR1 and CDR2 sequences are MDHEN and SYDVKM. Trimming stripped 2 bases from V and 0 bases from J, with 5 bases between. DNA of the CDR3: TGTGCCAGCAGTTTACAAAACTCTGGGGCCAACGTCCTGACTTTC. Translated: CASSLQNSGANVLTF.

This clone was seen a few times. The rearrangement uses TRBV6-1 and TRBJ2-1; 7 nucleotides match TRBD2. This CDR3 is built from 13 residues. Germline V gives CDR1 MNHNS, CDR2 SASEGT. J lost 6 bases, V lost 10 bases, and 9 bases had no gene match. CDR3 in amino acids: CATLSGEGNEQFF. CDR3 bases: TGTGCCACCCTGTCGGGGGAGGGCAATGAGCAGTTCTTC.

CDR3 in DNA: TGTGCCAGCAGCTTAGAGGAGGGGATCTACAATGAGCAGTTCTTC. It codes for CASSLEEGIYNEQFF. J is TRBJ2-1 and V is TRBV7-9, with a tentative D call TRBD2 (6 bases). The CDR3 runs to 15 residues. V was shortened by 1 base and J by 3 bases, with 10 bases between the two germline ends. Germline V gene lookup returns CDR1 SEHNR and CDR2 FQNEAQ (reference sequence).

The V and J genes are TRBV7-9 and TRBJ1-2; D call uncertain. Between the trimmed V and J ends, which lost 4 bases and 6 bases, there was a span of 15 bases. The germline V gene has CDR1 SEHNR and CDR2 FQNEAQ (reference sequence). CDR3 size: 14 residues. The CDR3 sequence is CASSSPLSPDGYTF. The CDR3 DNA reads TGTGCCAGCAGCTCCCCCCTAAGTCCGGATGGCTACACCTTC.

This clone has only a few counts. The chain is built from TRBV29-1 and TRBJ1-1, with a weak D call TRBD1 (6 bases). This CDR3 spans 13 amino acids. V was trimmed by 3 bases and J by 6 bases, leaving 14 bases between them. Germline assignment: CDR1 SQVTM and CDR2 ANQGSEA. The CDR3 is CSVDPGALPEAFF. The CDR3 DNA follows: TGCAGCGTTGATCCAGGGGCACTCCCTGAAGCTTTCTTT. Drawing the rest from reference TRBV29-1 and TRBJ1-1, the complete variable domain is SAVISQKPSRDICQRGTSLTIQCQVDSQVTMMFWYRQQPGQSLTLIATANQGSEATYESGFVIDKFPISRPNLTFSTLTVSNMSPEDSSIYLCSVDPGALPEAFFGQGTRLTVV.

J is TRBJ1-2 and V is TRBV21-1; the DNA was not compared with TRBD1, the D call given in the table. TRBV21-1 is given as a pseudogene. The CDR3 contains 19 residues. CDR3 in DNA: TGTGCCAGCAGCAAAGTTCCTTCGGGACAGGGGGCGTCTAACTATGGCTACACCTTC. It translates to CASSKVPSGQGASNYGYTF.

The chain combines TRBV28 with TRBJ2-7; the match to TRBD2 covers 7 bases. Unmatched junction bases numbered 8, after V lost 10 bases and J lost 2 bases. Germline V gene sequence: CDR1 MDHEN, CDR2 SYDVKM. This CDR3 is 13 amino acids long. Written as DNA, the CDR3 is TGTGCCACTAGCAGCGGGGAGACCTACGAGCAGTACTTC. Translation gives CATSSGETYEQYF.

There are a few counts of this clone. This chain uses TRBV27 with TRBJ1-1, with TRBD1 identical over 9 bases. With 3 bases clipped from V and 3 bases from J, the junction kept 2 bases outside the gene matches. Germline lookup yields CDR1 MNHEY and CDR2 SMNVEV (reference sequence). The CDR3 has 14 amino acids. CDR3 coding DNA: TGTGCCAGCAGTTTGGGACAGGGACACACTGAAGCTTTCTTT. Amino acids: CASSLGQGHTEAFF.

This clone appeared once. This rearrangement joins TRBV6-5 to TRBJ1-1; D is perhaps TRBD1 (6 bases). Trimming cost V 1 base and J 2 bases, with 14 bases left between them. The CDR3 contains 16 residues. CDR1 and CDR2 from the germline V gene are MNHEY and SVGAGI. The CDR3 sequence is CASSYFGDTINTEAFF. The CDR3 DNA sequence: TGTGCCAGCAGTTACTTTGGGGACACTATTAACACTGAAGCTTTCTTT.

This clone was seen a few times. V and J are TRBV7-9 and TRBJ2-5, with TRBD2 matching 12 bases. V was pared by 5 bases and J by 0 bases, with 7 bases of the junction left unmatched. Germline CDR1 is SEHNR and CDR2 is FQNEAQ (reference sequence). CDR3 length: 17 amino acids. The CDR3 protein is CASSGILAGGHQETQYF. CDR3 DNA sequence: TGTGCCAGCAGCGGGATTCTAGCGGGGGGGCACCAAGAGACCCAGTACTTC.

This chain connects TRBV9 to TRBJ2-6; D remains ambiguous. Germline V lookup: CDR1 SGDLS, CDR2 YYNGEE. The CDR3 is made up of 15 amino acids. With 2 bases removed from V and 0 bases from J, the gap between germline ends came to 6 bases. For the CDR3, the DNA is TGTGCCAGCAGCGTGAGGAGCTCTGGGGCCAACGTCCTGACTTTC. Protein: CASSVRSSGANVLTF. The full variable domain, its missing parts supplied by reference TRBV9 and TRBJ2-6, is DSGVTQTPKHLITATGQRVTLRCSPRSGDLSVYWYQQSLDQGLQFLIQYYNGEERAKGNILERFSAQQFPDLHSELNLSSLELGDSALYFCASSVRSSGANVLTFGAGSRLTVL.

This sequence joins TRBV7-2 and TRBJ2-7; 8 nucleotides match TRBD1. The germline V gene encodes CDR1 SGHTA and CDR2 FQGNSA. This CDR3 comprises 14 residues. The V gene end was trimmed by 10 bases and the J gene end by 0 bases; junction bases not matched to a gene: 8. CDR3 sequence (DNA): TGTGCCACCCAGGACAGGGCCCTCTCCTACGAGCAGTACTTC. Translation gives CATQDRALSYEQYF.

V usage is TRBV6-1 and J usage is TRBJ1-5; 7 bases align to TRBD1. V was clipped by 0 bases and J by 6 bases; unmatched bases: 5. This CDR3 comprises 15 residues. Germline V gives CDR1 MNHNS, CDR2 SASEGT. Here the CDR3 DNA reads TGTGCCAGCAGTGAAGCGGCAGGGGGAAGTCAGCCCCAGCATTTT. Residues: CASSEAAGGSQPQHF.

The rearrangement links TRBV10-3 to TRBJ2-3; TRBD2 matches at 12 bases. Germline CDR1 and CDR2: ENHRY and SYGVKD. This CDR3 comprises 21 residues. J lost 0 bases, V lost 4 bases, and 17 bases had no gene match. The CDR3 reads CAISASGSYTSGRTSTDTQYF. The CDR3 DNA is TGTGCCATCAGTGCTTCAGGAAGCTATACTAGCGGGAGGACTAGCACAGATACGCAGTATTTT.

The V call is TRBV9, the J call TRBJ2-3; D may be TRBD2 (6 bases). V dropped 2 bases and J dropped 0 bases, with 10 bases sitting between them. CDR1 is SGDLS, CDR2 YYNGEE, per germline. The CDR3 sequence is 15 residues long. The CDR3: CASSVGGASTDTQYF. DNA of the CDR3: TGTGCCAGCAGCGTGGGCGGGGCTAGCACAGATACGCAGTATTTT.

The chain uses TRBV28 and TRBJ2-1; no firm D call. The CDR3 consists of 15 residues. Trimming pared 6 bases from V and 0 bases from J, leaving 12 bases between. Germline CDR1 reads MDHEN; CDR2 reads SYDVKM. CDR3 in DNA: TGTGCCAGCAGAATTGAATACAGCTCCTACAATGAGCAGTTCTTC. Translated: CASRIEYSSYNEQFF.

The CDR3 DNA reads as TGCAGCGTGAGGACTAGCGGGGGGTCGTGGGCGGAGACCCAGTACTTC. Translating it yields CSVRTSGGSWAETQYF. The J gene is TRBJ2-5, the V gene TRBV29-1; 14 bases are shared with TRBD2. The V segment lost 6 bases and the J segment 5 bases; nucleotides outside the gene matches: 11. Germline V CDR1 and CDR2: SQVTM, ANQGSEA. The CDR3 has 16 amino acids. Full variable domain (outside the CDR3, taken from reference TRBV29-1 and TRBJ2-5): SAVISQKPSRDICQRGTSLTIQCQVDSQVTMMFWYRQQPGQSLTLIATANQGSEATYESGFVIDKFPISRPNLTFSTLTVSNMSPEDSSIYLCSVRTSGGSWAETQYFGPGTRLLVL.

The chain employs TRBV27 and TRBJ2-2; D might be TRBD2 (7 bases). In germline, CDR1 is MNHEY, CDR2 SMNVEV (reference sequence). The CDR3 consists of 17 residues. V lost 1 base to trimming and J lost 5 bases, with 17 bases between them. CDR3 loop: CASSLWGAGGSTGELFF. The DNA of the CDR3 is TGTGCCAGCAGTTTATGGGGGGCCGGGGGGAGTACCGGGGAGCTGTTTTTT.

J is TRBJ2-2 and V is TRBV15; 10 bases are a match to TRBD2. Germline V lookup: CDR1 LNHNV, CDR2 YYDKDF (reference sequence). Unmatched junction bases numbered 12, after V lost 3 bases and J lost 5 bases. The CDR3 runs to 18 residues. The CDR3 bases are TGTGCCACCAGCAGGGAAAAAGGACTAGCGGTAGTTACCGGGGAGCTGTTTTTT. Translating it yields CATSREKGLAVVTGELFF.

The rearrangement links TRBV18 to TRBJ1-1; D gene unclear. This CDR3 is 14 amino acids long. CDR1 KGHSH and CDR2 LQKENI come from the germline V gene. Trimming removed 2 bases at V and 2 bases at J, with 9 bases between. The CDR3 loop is CASSPGQRNTEAFF. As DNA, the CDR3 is TGTGCCAGCTCACCAGGGCAGAGAAACACTGAAGCTTTCTTT.

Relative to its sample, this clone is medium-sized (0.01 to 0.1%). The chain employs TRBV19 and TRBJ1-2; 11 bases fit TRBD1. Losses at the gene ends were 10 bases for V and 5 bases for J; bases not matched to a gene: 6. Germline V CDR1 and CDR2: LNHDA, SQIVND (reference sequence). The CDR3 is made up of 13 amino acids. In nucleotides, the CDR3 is TGTGCCACCCCCGGGACAGGGGGTTATGGCTACACCTTC. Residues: CATPGTGGYGYTF.

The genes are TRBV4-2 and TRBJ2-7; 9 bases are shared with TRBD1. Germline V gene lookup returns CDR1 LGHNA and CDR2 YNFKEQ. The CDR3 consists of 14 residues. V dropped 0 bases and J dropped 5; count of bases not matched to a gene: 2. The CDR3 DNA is TGTGCCAGCAGCCAAGAAACAGGGGGCCACGAGCAGTACTTC. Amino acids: CASSQETGGHEQYF.